These T cell receptor beta chains were read from a single sample in a study of T cells after yellow fever vaccination. A single record per CDR3 protein comes from TCRdb applying MiXCR to the 5' RACE reads. The sample has a few hundred thousand distinct CDR3 sequences; 6.2% are singletons. Material: PBMCs, obtained 5 days after the yellow fever booster vaccination. The receptor set was obtained from a man in his thirties or forties who received the YFV17D yellow fever vaccine. CDR3s leave out the opening cysteine and the closing phenylalanine or tryptophan.

v_call cdr3_aa
TRBV20-1 SASRGLAEIFQETQY
TRBV4-1 ASSQGAVGGGGTDTQY
TRBV20-1 SAKQENLYEQY
TRBV10-3 AISEQGPDTQY
TRBV7-2 ASTLPGVGTQY
TRBV7-8 ASSLVTGESNQPQH
TRBV20-1 SAGKGLAHEQF
TRBV5-1 ASSLPGQGHYEQY
TRBV7-9 ASSPVLGHLYNEQF
TRBV12-3/TRBV12-4 ASRGDFREGNTIY